These T cell receptor beta chains were read from a single sample in a study of T-cell memory formation after mild COVID-19. TCRdb redid the calling of the 5' RACE reads with MiXCR, one entry per CDR3 protein. This sample carries about 600,000 distinct CDR3 sequences, about 20% of them seen once, and the ten largest clones take around 8.4%. The material sequenced was PBMCs or a T cell subset sorted from them (not recorded which). Receptor source: an adult woman who had mild COVID-19 (a few samples of this study predate the infection). Cell type and time point are not known. Each CDR3 is given with its conserved first and last residue. D genes are given only for firm matches. Where a row states a size, it is once, few, many or the class of an expanded clone; other rows omit it.

J: TRBJ2-3
size: few
V: TRBV4-1
D: -
CDR3: CASSQDIRGASNTQYF
DNA: TGCGCCAGCAGCCAAGATATCAGGGGGGCCTCAAATACGCAGTATTTT

J: TRBJ2-1
size: -
V: TRBV7-3
D: -
CDR3: CASSFGGTGGDEQFF
DNA: TGTGCCAGCAGCTTCGGCGGGACGGGTGGGGATGAGCAGTTCTTC

J: TRBJ2-7
size: -
V: TRBV5-1
D: -
CDR3: CASSLVRTSAEEQYF
DNA: TGCGCCAGCAGCTTGGTCCGGACATCGGCGGAGGAGCAGTACTTC

J: TRBJ2-6
size: few
V: TRBV5-6
D: -
CDR3: CASSLAGTGANVLTF
DNA: TGTGCCAGCAGCTTGGCAGGGACCGGGGCCAACGTCCTGACTTTC

J: TRBJ2-6
size: -
V: TRBV30
D: -
CDR3: CALGASGANVLTF
DNA: TGTGCCCTAGGGGCCTCTGGGGCCAACGTCCTGACTTTC

J: TRBJ2-1
size: few
V: TRBV20-1
D: -
CDR3: CSAPPKGGVYNEQFF
DNA: TGCAGTGCTCCCCCCAAGGGAGGAGTCTACAATGAGCAGTTCTTC

J: TRBJ1-2
size: few
V: TRBV12-3/TRBV12-4
D: -
CDR3: CASSLGGESYGYTF
DNA: TGTGCCAGCAGTTTGGGTGGGGAGTCTTATGGCTACACCTTC

J: TRBJ1-4
size: few
V: TRBV7-9
D: -
CDR3: CASSPVWGDATNEKLFF
DNA: TGTGCCAGCAGCCCCGTCTGGGGGGACGCAACTAATGAAAAACTGTTTTTT

J: TRBJ1-2
size: few
V: TRBV10-3
D: -
CDR3: CAISDVARSGYTF
DNA: TGTGCCATCAGTGATGTGGCCAGGAGTGGCTACACCTTC

J: TRBJ2-7
size: few
V: TRBV4-2
D: -
CDR3: CASSQGPTGDPASYEQYF
DNA: TGTGCCAGCAGCCAAGGGCCTACGGGGGACCCTGCCTCCTACGAGCAGTACTTC

J: TRBJ2-3
size: -
V: TRBV5-1
D: -
CDR3: CASSLNLDTQYF
DNA: TGCGCCAGCAGCTTAAACTTGGATACGCAGTATTTT

J: TRBJ2-5
size: -
V: TRBV5-1
D: TRBD2
CDR3: CASNLGPGLALQETQYF
DNA: TGCGCCAGTAATTTGGGTCCGGGACTAGCGCTTCAAGAGACCCAGTACTTC

J: TRBJ1-2
size: -
V: TRBV4-3
D: TRBD1
CDR3: CASSPDRVDYGYTF
DNA: TGCGCCAGCAGCCCGGACAGGGTCGACTATGGCTACACCTTC

J: TRBJ2-4
size: -
V: TRBV6-5
D: TRBD1
CDR3: CASRAGQGGGNIQYF
DNA: TGTGCCAGCAGGGCGGGACAGGGAGGCGGAAACATTCAGTACTTC

J: TRBJ2-5
size: many
V: TRBV20-1
D: -
CDR3: CSAQDGPTISQETQYF
DNA: TGCAGTGCGCAGGACGGCCCGACAATCTCCCAAGAGACCCAGTACTTC

J: TRBJ2-5
size: -
V: TRBV5-1
D: TRBD2
CDR3: CASSSGGLAGGPSETQYF
DNA: TGCGCCAGCAGCTCCGGAGGACTAGCGGGAGGGCCGTCAGAGACCCAGTACTTC

J: TRBJ2-2
size: few
V: TRBV5-1
D: TRBD1
CDR3: CASSLIPTGRYTGELFF
DNA: TGCGCCAGCAGCTTGATTCCGACAGGGCGATACACCGGGGAGCTGTTTTTT

J: TRBJ2-7
size: -
V: TRBV20-1
D: -
CDR3: CSARAGRGVYEQYF
DNA: TGCAGTGCTAGAGCCGGGAGAGGGGTCTACGAGCAGTACTTC

J: TRBJ2-3
size: few
V: TRBV7-9
D: TRBD2
CDR3: CASTLAGGRDTQYF
DNA: TGTGCCAGCACACTAGCGGGGGGCCGGGATACGCAGTATTTT

J: TRBJ1-1
size: -
V: TRBV7-9
D: -
CDR3: CASSLAGGMAEAFF
DNA: TGTGCCAGCAGCTTAGCGGGGGGAATGGCTGAAGCTTTCTTT

J: TRBJ2-1
size: few
V: TRBV24-1
D: -
CDR3: CATSDLRWGAGEQFF
DNA: TGTGCCACCAGTGATTTGCGGTGGGGAGCAGGGGAGCAGTTCTTC

J: TRBJ2-6
size: few
V: TRBV2
D: TRBD1
CDR3: CASGTGEYGANVLTF
DNA: TGTGCCAGCGGGACAGGGGAATATGGGGCCAACGTCCTGACTTTC

J: TRBJ1-5
size: -
V: TRBV18
D: TRBD1
CDR3: CASSRTGNNQPQHF
DNA: TGTGCCAGCTCACGGACAGGGAACAATCAGCCCCAGCATTTT

J: TRBJ1-6
size: few
V: TRBV12-3/TRBV12-4
D: TRBD1
CDR3: CASSLMSGGSNSPLHF
DNA: TGTGCCAGCAGTTTAATGTCAGGGGGAAGTAATTCACCCCTCCACTTT

J: TRBJ2-7
size: few
V: TRBV21-1
D: -
CDR3: CASSKVGGRGIEQYF
DNA: TGTGCCAGCAGCAAAGTGGGTGGCAGGGGGATCGAGCAGTACTTC

J: TRBJ1-1
size: -
V: TRBV14
D: TRBD1
CDR3: CASSQESRWDRVNTEAFF
DNA: TGTGCCAGCAGCCAAGAGTCTAGGTGGGACAGGGTAAACACTGAAGCTTTCTTT

J: TRBJ2-4
size: few
V: TRBV11-2
D: -
CDR3: CASSLGGWDSDFIAKNIQYF
DNA: TGTGCCAGCAGCCTAGGGGGATGGGACTCGGATTTCATAGCCAAAAACATTCAGTACTTC

J: TRBJ1-6
size: few
V: TRBV6-5
D: TRBD1
CDR3: CASSYSGQGNNSPLHF
DNA: TGTGCCAGCAGTTACTCAGGACAGGGGAACAATTCACCCCTCCACTTT

J: TRBJ2-5
size: -
V: TRBV30
D: -
CDR3: CAWKKSRTQYF
DNA: TGTGCCTGGAAAAAGTCGAGGACCCAGTACTTC

J: TRBJ2-7
size: many
V: TRBV15
D: -
CDR3: CATSREGTRTSYEQYF
DNA: TGTGCCACCAGCAGAGAAGGCACTAGAACTTCCTACGAGCAGTACTTC

J: TRBJ2-7
size: -
V: TRBV12-5
D: TRBD1
CDR3: CASGSWDRGGEQYF
DNA: TGTGCTAGTGGTTCCTGGGACAGGGGAGGCGAGCAGTACTTC

J: TRBJ2-7
size: few
V: TRBV7-3
D: -
CDR3: CASRERQSYEQYF
DNA: TGTGCCAGCAGGGAAAGACAGTCCTACGAGCAGTACTTC

J: TRBJ2-3
size: -
V: TRBV2
D: TRBD2
CDR3: CASKRLAGVPDTQYF
DNA: TGTGCCAGCAAACGACTAGCGGGAGTCCCAGATACGCAGTATTTT